This passage covers 4 T cell receptor beta chains from one sample sequenced in a study of blood T cell repertoires in COVID-19. The assay was immunoSEQ multiplex PCR, and TCRdb's table has in-frame clones only and misses some. The sample lists fewer than 300,000 clones; approximately 82% were seen once. The sample comprised peripheral blood. The receptor source for this set is a woman between 18 and 29 years old with acute or convalescent COVID-19.

The chain carries TRBV7-8 and TRBJ1-3, with unresolved D. V lost 5 bases, J lost 3 bases, and 5 bases lay in between. Germline lookup yields CDR1 SGHVS and CDR2 FQNEAQ. This CDR3 region has 12 residues. CDR3 DNA sequence: TGTGCCAGCAGCACTGATGGAAACACCATATATTTT. This codes for CASSTDGNTIYF.

V gene TRBV4-3 combines with J gene TRBJ2-5; 10 nucleotides align to TRBD2. Germline lookup yields CDR1 LGHNA and CDR2 YSLEER. Germline trimming cut 1 base from V and 4 bases from J; bases unmatched to any gene: 9. The CDR3 length is 17 residues. CDR3 DNA sequence: TGCGCCAGCAGCCAAGGTCTAGCGGGAGTCCCCCCAGAGACCCAGTACTTC. Protein sequence: CASSQGLAGVPPETQYF.

This chain joins TRBV5-6 and TRBJ1-2, with D possibly being TRBD1 (5 bases). Trimming left V 4 bases short and J 7 bases short, with 23 bases between. The CDR3 has 16 residues. CDR1 and CDR2 (germline): SGHDT, YYEEEE. CDR3 residues: CASSPLPIDSVGGYTF. The CDR3, as DNA: TGTGCCAGCAGCCCCCTACCTATAGACAGCGTAGGTGGCTACACCTTC.

This sequence joins TRBV30 and TRBJ2-1, with D perhaps TRBD1 (5 bases). The germline V gene has CDR1 GTSNPN and CDR2 SVGIG (reference sequence). V was clipped by 3 bases and J by 6 bases, with 9 bases between them. The CDR3 is made up of 12 amino acids. The CDR3 loop reads CAWRQDINEQFF. In DNA, the CDR3 is TGTGCCTGGAGGCAGGACATCAATGAGCAGTTCTTC. Looking up the rest from reference TRBV30 and TRBJ2-1 gives the full variable domain: SQTIHQWPATLVQPVGSPLSLECTVEGTSNPNLYWYRQAAGRGLQLLFYSVGIGQISSEVPQNLSASRPQDRQFILSSKKLLLSDSGFYLCAWRQDINEQFFGPGTRLTVL.